The 30 T cell receptor beta chains reported below all come from one sample, sequenced in a study of control samples from healthy donors and cancer patients. Generated by immunoSEQ multiplex PCR, the TCRdb table keeps only in-frame clones and is missing some. The sample includes 100,000 or so clones, approximately 93% seen only once; the top ten take about 0.92%. The sequencing sample was made of blood. Receptors were obtained from a woman in her twenties or thirties in good health.

This chain links TRBV28 with TRBJ1-1; D unresolved. V gave up 4 bases and J gave up 1 base, with 10 bases separating them. The germline CDR1 and CDR2 sequences are MDHEN and SYDVKM. The CDR3 totals 14 residues. In nucleotides, the CDR3 is TGTGCCAGCAGTTGGGGAACTCCGAACACTGAAGCTTTCTTT. This encodes CASSWGTPNTEAFF. The whole variable domain, remainder taken from reference TRBV28 and TRBJ1-1, is DVKVTQSSRYLVKRTGEKVFLECVQDMDHENMFWYRQDPGLGLRLIYFSYDVKMKEKGDIPEGYSVSREKKERFSLILESASTNQTSMYLCASSWGTPNTEAFFGQGTRLTVV.

J is TRBJ1-2 and V is TRBV5-8; D possibly corresponds to TRBD1 (6 bases). The germline V gene has CDR1 SGHTS and CDR2 YDEGEE. This CDR3 region has 13 residues. The V gene lost 2 bases and the J gene lost 5 bases, with 10 bases spanning the gap. In nucleotides, the CDR3 is TGTGCCAGCAGCTTAGAGGGGGGATATGGCTACACCTTC. It is translated as CASSLEGGYGYTF.

V usage is TRBV18 and J usage is TRBJ1-6; D is unresolved. CDR3 length equals 15 residues. Germline lookup yields CDR1 KGHSH and CDR2 LQKENI. V was shortened by 1 base and J by 7 bases, with 11 bases between the two germline ends. The CDR3 spells CASSPLETRNSPLHF. As DNA, the CDR3 is TGTGCCAGCTCACCACTCGAGACCAGGAATTCACCCCTCCACTTT.

This clone was seen just once. This chain uses TRBV7-8 with TRBJ1-3; TRBD1 aligns across 7 bases. Germline V gives CDR1 SGHVS, CDR2 FQNEAQ. V lost 1 base to trimming and J lost 0 bases; unmatched junction nucleotides: 6. The CDR3 has 17 residues. The chain's CDR3 is CASSLVTGASSGNTIYF. In DNA form, the CDR3 reads TGTGCCAGCAGCTTAGTTACAGGGGCGAGCTCTGGAAACACCATATATTTT.

In its sample, this clone was seen once. The chain is built from TRBV18 and TRBJ2-1; D gene unclear. CDR3 length equals 13 residues. V lost 2 bases and J lost 4, with 6 bases in between. The germline V gene has CDR1 KGHSH and CDR2 LQKENI. CDR3 sequence reads: CASSPMRYNEQFF. CDR3 in DNA: TGTGCCAGCTCACCAATGAGGTACAATGAGCAGTTCTTC. Using reference TRBV18 and TRBJ2-1 for the parts outside the CDR3, the full variable domain is NAGVMQNPRHLVRRRGQEARLRCSPMKGHSHVYWYRQLPEEGLKFMVYLQKENIIDESGMPKERFSAEFPKEGPSILRIQQVVRGDSAAYFCASSPMRYNEQFFGPGTRLTVL.

CDR3: CASTPLSSLPHQPQHF. The CDR3 region has the DNA TGTGCCAGCACCCCCCTAAGTTCGCTGCCTCATCAGCCCCAGCATTTT. V is TRBV27 and J is TRBJ1-5; D is unclear. V lost 7 bases, J lost 5 bases, and 21 bases lay in between. The CDR3 runs 16 residues. Germline V gene sequence: CDR1 MNHEY, CDR2 SMNVEV (reference sequence).

This clone was detected once. The gene calls are TRBV5-6 and TRBJ2-2; D is ambiguous. Germline V gene data show CDR1 as SGHDT and CDR2 as YYEEEE. Trimming took off 2 bases at V and 3 bases at J, with 8 bases between the two ends. This CDR3 has 14 amino acids. The chain's CDR3 is CASSFRRHTGELFF. CDR3 nucleotide sequence: TGTGCCAGCAGCTTCCGACGGCACACCGGGGAGCTGTTTTTT.

The rearrangement uses TRBV6-5 and TRBJ1-4; D might be TRBD1 (6 bases). V was cut by 6 bases and J by 1 base, with 12 bases left in between. CDR1 is MNHEY, CDR2 SVGAGI, per germline. The CDR3 is 15 residues long. The CDR3 region is CASRNMDRTNEKLFF. The DNA of the CDR3 is TGTGCCAGCAGGAACATGGACAGAACTAATGAAAAACTGTTTTTT.

This clone was seen just once. The rearrangement joins TRBV15 to TRBJ2-7, with 9 positions matching TRBD1. The CDR3 length is 14 residues. Germline trimming cut 5 bases from V and 2 bases from J; bases unmatched to any gene: 4. Germline V gene data show CDR1 as LNHNV and CDR2 as YYDKDF (reference sequence). The CDR3 here is CATSETGGAYEQYF. As DNA, the CDR3 is TGTGCCACCAGCGAGACAGGGGGTGCCTACGAGCAGTACTTC. Supplemented by reference TRBV15 and TRBJ2-7, the full variable domain reads DAMVIQNPRYQVTQFGKPVTLSCSQTLNHNVMYWYQQKSSQAPKLLFHYYDKDFNNEADTPDNFQSRRPNTSFCFLDIRSPGLGDTAMYLCATSETGGAYEQYFGPGTRLTVT.

This rearrangement joins TRBV6-1 to TRBJ1-3; D gene ambiguous. The CDR3 is made up of 17 amino acids. Per germline, CDR1 MNHNS and CDR2 SASEGT. Trimming stripped 4 bases from V and 0 bases from J, with 16 bases between. CDR3 amino acids: CASSGTGWRSSGNTIYF. The CDR3 region has the DNA TGTGCCAGCAGTGGGACCGGATGGAGGAGCTCTGGAAACACCATATATTTT.

The V and J genes are TRBV19 and TRBJ1-2, with 7 positions matching TRBD1. Germline CDR1 reads LNHDA; CDR2 reads SQIVND (reference sequence). The CDR3 loop spans 15 amino acids. V lost 3 bases and J lost 3; bases outside the gene matches: 7. The CDR3 reads CASSITGTAHYGYTF. The CDR3 DNA reads TGTGCCAGTAGTATCACTGGGACAGCCCACTATGGCTACACCTTC.

This CDR3 reads CASSLGTGPTGELFF. Here the CDR3 DNA reads TGTGCCAGCAGCTTGGGGACAGGGCCCACCGGGGAGCTGTTTTTT. The chain carries TRBV5-6 and TRBJ2-2; TRBD1 matches 8 bases. This CDR3 is built from 15 residues. Looked up from germline, CDR1 is SGHDT and CDR2 is YYEEEE. V lost 0 bases and J lost 4; bases outside the gene matches: 2.

The CDR3 spells CASSGQWVYNEQFF. CDR3 DNA sequence: TGTGCCAGCAGTGGTCAGTGGGTCTACAATGAGCAGTTCTTC. The chain has TRBV2 and TRBJ2-1; unclear D gene. V was clipped by 4 bases and J by 3 bases, with 10 bases between them. Germline CDR1 and CDR2: SNHLY and FYNNEI. The CDR3 spans 14 residues.

V gene TRBV9 combines with J gene TRBJ1-1; D is unclear. The V gene's germline CDR1 is SGDLS and CDR2 YYNGEE. This CDR3 comprises 14 residues. Trimming left V 0 bases short and J 6 bases short, with 12 bases between. CDR3 DNA sequence: TGTGCCAGCAGCGTAGGAAAGGTAGAGGCTGAAGCTTTCTTT. This translates into CASSVGKVEAEAFF.

The rearrangement uses TRBV2 and TRBJ1-3; TRBD1 matches 8 bases. CDR3 length: 15 amino acids. Trimming at V came to 6 bases and at J to 3 bases, leaving 7 bases not matched to a gene. Germline V gene data show CDR1 as SNHLY and CDR2 as FYNNEI. This chain's CDR3 is CASSTTGGSGNTIYF. DNA for the CDR3: TGTGCCAGCAGCACAACAGGGGGTAGTGGAAACACCATATATTTT.

This chain links TRBV5-1 with TRBJ1-6, with D unclear. V lost 4 bases, J lost 0 bases, and 5 bases lay in between. The CDR3 sequence is 14 residues long. Germline-derived CDR1 and CDR2 are SGHRS and YFSETQ. The CDR3, as DNA: TGCGCCAGCAGCCCACCCTCCTATAATTCACCCCTCCACTTT. Its protein product is CASSPPSYNSPLHF.

The gene calls are TRBV9 and TRBJ2-4, with 7 positions matching TRBD1. The V segment lost 3 bases and the J segment 0 bases; nucleotides outside the gene matches: 6. The length of the CDR3 is 16 residues. CDR1 and CDR2 (germline): SGDLS, YYNGEE. CDR3 coding DNA: TGTGCCAGCAGCGACGGGACAGCAGTAGCCAAAAACATTCAGTACTTC. It encodes CASSDGTAVAKNIQYF.

CDR3 amino acids: CASSTGTSLTNGYTF. In DNA, the CDR3 is TGTGCCAGCAGTACCGGGACTTCTTTAACTAATGGCTACACCTTC. The V call is TRBV25-1, the J call TRBJ1-2; D may be TRBD1 (5 bases). Germline loops: CDR1 MGHDK, CDR2 SYGVNS. The ends were cut back, 5 bases at V and 6 bases at J, with 19 bases in the middle. The CDR3 sequence is 15 residues long.

V is TRBV11-3 and J is TRBJ1-1, with D possibly matching TRBD1 (5 bases). From germline, CDR1 is SGHNT and CDR2 YENEEA. CDR3 length: 12 residues. Trimming cost V 4 bases and J 7 bases, with 10 bases left between them. The CDR3 nucleotides read TGTGCCAGCAGCTCGGTGGGGGGTGAAGCTTTCTTT. It encodes CASSSVGGEAFF.

The V gene is TRBV27, the J gene TRBJ1-6; D ambiguous. CDR1 and CDR2 from the germline V gene are MNHEY and SMNVEV (reference sequence). The germline V and J ends were trimmed by 5 bases and 5 bases, with 4 bases remaining between them. The CDR3 totals 12 residues. CDR3 sequence reads: CASSINNSPLHF. Here the CDR3 DNA reads TGTGCCAGCAGTATAAATAATTCACCCCTCCACTTT.

V is TRBV6-1 and J is TRBJ2-1, with D unclear. CDR1 and CDR2 from the germline V gene are MNHNS and SASEGT. Trimming removed 1 base from V and 13 bases from J, with 5 bases in between. The CDR3 has 10 amino acids. The CDR3 nucleotides read TGTGCCAGCAGTGAAGTTTCACAGTTCTTC. Translating gives CASSEVSQFF.

The rearrangement uses TRBV6-5 and TRBJ1-4; TRBD1 matches 9 bases. Germline lookup yields CDR1 MNHEY and CDR2 SVGAGI. The V gene end was trimmed by 6 bases and the J gene end by 6 bases; junction bases not matched to a gene: 2. This CDR3 has 13 amino acids. The CDR3 sequence is CASSRDRDEKLFF. The CDR3 coding sequence is TGTGCCAGCAGCCGGGACAGGGATGAAAAACTGTTTTTT.

V and J are TRBV19 and TRBJ2-7; 9 nucleotides line up with TRBD1. Trimming removed 6 bases from V and 6 bases from J; junction bases left unmatched: 6. Germline-derived CDR1 and CDR2 are LNHDA and SQIVND (reference sequence). The CDR3 has 13 residues. The CDR3 reads CASREQGAFEQYF. CDR3 DNA: TGTGCCAGTAGAGAACAGGGGGCATTCGAGCAGTACTTC.

This chain uses TRBV4-1 with TRBJ2-7; D is tentatively TRBD1 or TRBD2 (5 bases each). This CDR3 contains 15 residues. Per germline, CDR1 MGHRA and CDR2 YSYEKL. The V end was cut by 2 bases, the J end by 2 bases, with 13 bases between. The CDR3 DNA reads TGCGCCAGCAGCCAACCCCGGGACGGCACCTACGAGCAGTACTTC. Encoded protein: CASSQPRDGTYEQYF.

The chain carries TRBV5-1 and TRBJ1-1; D is ambiguous. This CDR3 has 14 residues. Per the germline V gene, CDR1 is SGHRS and CDR2 is YFSETQ. V lost 4 bases to trimming and J lost 1 base, with 11 bases between them. CDR3 sequence: CASSQDGSNTEAFF. The CDR3 DNA sequence: TGCGCCAGCAGCCAGGACGGGTCGAACACTGAAGCTTTCTTT.

V usage is TRBV11-2 and J usage is TRBJ2-6; no definite D call. The V end was cut by 5 bases, the J end by 2 bases, with 1 base between. This CDR3 is 12 amino acids long. Germline assignment: CDR1 SGHAT and CDR2 FQNNGV. In DNA, the CDR3 is TGTGCCAGCAGCCCTGGGGCCAACGTCCTGACTTTC. Translated, it gives CASSPGANVLTF.

Details on this clone: The CDR3 ends on some other residue instead of the conserved phenylalanine or tryptophan, so this is likely a read error. The chain is built from TRBV4-2 and TRBJ1-5; no clear D. Trimming removed 1 base at V and 0 bases at J, with 7 bases between. CDR3 length equals 15 residues. Per germline, CDR1 LGHNA and CDR2 YNFKEQ. This chain's CDR3 is CASSQARNSNQPQHL. CDR3 in DNA: TGTGCCAGCAGCCAAGCACGGAATAGCAATCAGCCCCAGCATCTT.

This chain connects TRBV2 to TRBJ2-5; the D call may be TRBD1 or TRBD2 (5 bases each). CDR3 size: 15 residues. The germline CDR1 and CDR2 sequences are SNHLY and FYNNEI. The germline V and J ends were trimmed by 6 bases and 7 bases, with 21 bases remaining between them. The CDR3 DNA is TGTGCCAGCAGCGCGGGCCAGGTGCTTCAGGGGACCCAGTACTTC. It is translated as CASSAGQVLQGTQYF.

V usage is TRBV11-2 and J usage is TRBJ2-2; 9 positions agree with TRBD2. The junction had 19 bases not matched to a gene; V was cut back by 5 bases and J by 12 bases. CDR3 length: 17 amino acids. Germline-derived CDR1 and CDR2 are SGHAT and FQNNGV. CDR3 nucleotides: TGTGCCAGCAGCCCCCATAGCGGGAGCGGACCCTCCGCGCAGCTGTTTTTT. It specifies CASSPHSGSGPSAQLFF.

The chain has TRBV5-1 and TRBJ1-1; D not resolved. Germline V lookup: CDR1 SGHRS, CDR2 YFSETQ. This CDR3 is built from 13 residues. The V end lost 4 bases, the J end lost 5 bases, and 12 bases lay between the germline ends. CDR3 sequence: CASSLHDFTEAFF. The CDR3 coding sequence is TGCGCCAGCAGCCTGCATGATTTTACTGAAGCTTTCTTT.